The 23 T cell receptor beta chains reported below all come from one sample, sequenced in a study of tumor T cells in aggressive B-cell lymphoma. Assay used: immunoSEQ multiplex PCR; TCRdb lists only in-frame clones, some missing. The sample consists of some 4,100 clones, over 75% of them appearing once. The sample was tumor tissue. These receptors came from an adult with diffuse large B cell lymphoma.

The chain recombines TRBV5-1 with TRBJ2-7, with D possibly TRBD1 on 6 matching bases. CDR1 and CDR2 from the germline V gene are SGHRS and YFSETQ. The V end was cut by 0 bases, the J end by 6 bases, with 10 bases between. This CDR3 contains 13 residues. The CDR3 bases are TGCGCCAGCAGCTTGGTTACAGGGCTCGAGCAGTACTTC. This sequence encodes CASSLVTGLEQYF.

The chain is built from TRBV21-1 and TRBJ2-3; TRBD1 reflects the table's D call only, with no check against the DNA. TRBV21-1 is an annotated pseudogene. The CDR3 is made up of 15 amino acids. For the CDR3, the DNA is TGTGCCAGCATAAGGCAGGCCTCTAGCACAGATACGCAGTATTTT. Amino acid sequence: CASIRQASSTDTQYF.

The chain has TRBV27 and TRBJ2-7, with 12 positions matching TRBD1. Germline V CDR1 and CDR2: MNHEY, SMNVEV (reference sequence). CDR3 length: 14 amino acids. V lost 5 bases and J lost 6; bases outside the gene matches: 5. The CDR3 DNA reads TGTGCCAGCAGTCCGGGACAGGGGGCGTCCGAGCAGTACTTC. Its protein is CASSPGQGASEQYF.

The chain joins TRBV30 to TRBJ2-3; 8 bases match TRBD2. The CDR3 has 16 amino acids. V was clipped by 0 bases and J by 3 bases; unmatched bases: 8. CDR1 is GTSNPN, CDR2 SVGIG, per germline (reference sequence). Written as DNA, the CDR3 is TGTGCCTGGAGTGTAGGTAATAGCGGGACGACAGATACGCAGTATTTT. It translates to CAWSVGNSGTTDTQYF.

The CDR3 reads CASSHTLTGSEQFF. The CDR3 DNA is TGTGCCAGCAGCCACACCCTGACAGGATCTGAGCAGTTCTTC. The chain combines TRBV7-6 with TRBJ2-1; D perhaps matches TRBD1 (6 bases). The CDR3 extends over 14 amino acids. Trimming pared 5 bases from V and 9 bases from J, leaving 17 bases between. Germline V CDR1 and CDR2: SGHVS, FNYEAQ.

This chain uses TRBV6-1 with TRBJ1-2; D is undetermined. The CDR3 sequence is 15 residues long. Germline V gives CDR1 MNHNS, CDR2 SASEGT. The ends were cut back, 3 bases at V and 2 bases at J, with 13 bases in the middle. In DNA form, the CDR3 reads TGTGCCAGCAGTGATCTAATAGCCGAAAACTATGGCTACACCTTC. Amino acids: CASSDLIAENYGYTF.

The rearrangement links TRBV5-1 to TRBJ2-2, with TRBD2 as a possible D gene (5 bases). The CDR3 totals 13 residues. Trimming took off 2 bases at V and 5 bases at J, with 7 bases between the two ends. Per germline, CDR1 SGHRS and CDR2 YFSETQ. CDR3 in DNA: TGCGCCAGCAGCTTTTCGGGGACCGGGGAGCTGTTTTTT. Protein: CASSFSGTGELFF.

In DNA form, the CDR3 reads TGTGCCAGCTCACCAGACAGGGACGAGATAGCTTTCTTT. Amino acids: CASSPDRDEIAFF. The rearrangement links TRBV18 to TRBJ1-1, with TRBD1 identical over 7 bases. CDR1 and CDR2 from the germline V gene are KGHSH and LQKENI. The CDR3 has 13 residues. The V and J ends lost 2 bases and 10 bases, in that order; junction bases with no gene match: 7.

V and J are TRBV29-1 and TRBJ2-4, with 8 positions matching TRBD2. The CDR3 has 14 residues. V was clipped by 7 bases and J by 8 bases; unmatched bases: 13. Germline V CDR1 and CDR2: SQVTM, ANQGSEA. Here the CDR3 reads CSAKPGLGGDIQYF. DNA of the CDR3: TGCAGCGCTAAACCGGGACTAGGTGGTGACATTCAGTACTTC.

This chain uses TRBV15 with TRBJ1-4; a possible D gene is TRBD1 (5 bases). The germline V and J ends were trimmed by 4 bases and 3 bases, with 12 bases remaining between them. Germline loops: CDR1 LNHNV, CDR2 YYDKDF (reference sequence). The length of the CDR3 is 15 residues. CDR3 in DNA: TGTGCCACCAGCACTAGGGCAGGGTCTAATGAAAAACTGTTTTTT. This sequence encodes CATSTRAGSNEKLFF.

The chain is built from TRBV15 and TRBJ2-7, with unresolved D. V was shortened by 2 bases and J by 5 bases, with 10 bases between the two germline ends. The CDR3 consists of 13 residues. From germline, CDR1 is LNHNV and CDR2 YYDKDF (reference sequence). The CDR3 protein is CATSRPPGDEQYF. The DNA for the CDR3 is TGTGCCACCAGCAGACCGCCAGGCGACGAGCAGTACTTC. The entire variable domain, with the rest obtained from reference TRBV15 and TRBJ2-7, is as follows: DAMVIQNPRYQVTQFGKPVTLSCSQTLNHNVMYWYQQKSSQAPKLLFHYYDKDFNNEADTPDNFQSRRPNTSFCFLDIRSPGLGDTAMYLCATSRPPGDEQYFGPGTRLTVT.

The chain links TRBV19 to TRBJ1-3; D gene ambiguous. Germline CDR1 is LNHDA and CDR2 is SQIVND (reference sequence). The CDR3 runs 15 residues. Trimming took off 4 bases at V and 0 bases at J, with 10 bases between the two ends. CDR3: CASSRAGGSGNTIYF. The CDR3 coding sequence is TGTGCCAGTAGTAGGGCGGGCGGCTCTGGAAACACCATATATTTT.

This clone showed up just a few times. The chain combines TRBV6-4 with TRBJ2-1; perhaps TRBD2 as D (6 bases). Trimming shortened V by 6 bases and J by 2 bases, and 14 bases separated the two germline ends. CDR1 is MRHNA and CDR2 is SNTAGT in the germline V gene. The CDR3 totals 15 residues. CDR3 nucleotides: TGTGCCAGCAGCGAAACCGGGAGCGCCTACAATGAGCAGTTCTTC. Residues: CASSETGSAYNEQFF.

V is TRBV4-1 and J is TRBJ1-5, with D possibly being TRBD1 (6 bases). The CDR3 has 14 residues. V lost 5 bases and J 6 bases, leaving 14 bases between the germline ends. CDR1 MGHRA and CDR2 YSYEKL come from the germline V gene. The CDR3 protein is CASSKTQGSQPQHF. The DNA for the CDR3 is TGCGCCAGCAGCAAAACACAGGGTAGTCAGCCCCAGCATTTT.

The chain couples TRBV9 to TRBJ2-7; tentatively, D is TRBD2 (7 bases). CDR3 length: 12 residues. Germline CDR1 and CDR2: SGDLS and YYNGEE. The ends were cut back, 3 bases at V and 5 bases at J, with 9 bases in the middle. Written as DNA, the CDR3 is TGTGCCAGCAGCGCGGGGGGCCACGAGCAGTACTTC. Amino acids: CASSAGGHEQYF.

This clone was counted between two and nine times. V is TRBV7-6 and J is TRBJ2-5; TRBD2 agrees at 7 bases. The CDR3 sequence is 15 residues long. Trimming removed 6 bases from V and 2 bases from J; junction bases left unmatched: 9. Per the germline V gene, CDR1 is SGHVS and CDR2 is FNYEAQ. In nucleotides, the CDR3 is TGTGCCAGCAGTTACACCGGGACTACTCAAGAGACCCAGTACTTC. Translation: CASSYTGTTQETQYF. The full variable domain, in which reference TRBV7-6 and TRBJ2-5 provide the parts outside the CDR3, is GAGVSQSPRYKVTKRGQDVALRCDPISGHVSLYWYRQALGQGPEFLTYFNYEAQQDKSGLPNDRFSAERPEGSISTLTIQRTEQRDSAMYRCASSYTGTTQETQYFGPGTRLLVL.

Here the CDR3 DNA reads TGCAGCGTTGGACAGGGGCCCAATCAGCCCCAGCATTTT. Protein product: CSVGQGPNQPQHF. The chain links TRBV29-1 to TRBJ1-5, with 8 nucleotides matching TRBD1. Germline V gene sequence: CDR1 SQVTM, CDR2 ANQGSEA. The trim removed 4 bases at V and 3 bases at J, leaving 2 bases unmatched. The CDR3 extends over 13 amino acids.

This chain connects TRBV28 to TRBJ2-4, with a possible D match to TRBD1 (6 bases). Germline V gene sequence: CDR1 MDHEN, CDR2 SYDVKM. Between the trimmed V and J ends, which lost 2 bases and 1 base, there was a span of 9 bases. The CDR3 has 15 amino acids. The CDR3 nucleotides are TGTGCCAGCAGTTTACCCCAGGGGGCCAAAAACATTCAGTACTTC. This encodes CASSLPQGAKNIQYF.

The J gene is TRBJ1-2, the V gene TRBV5-1, with unresolved D. This CDR3 is built from 13 residues. V shed 0 bases and J shed 4 bases, with 7 bases lying between them. Germline assignment: CDR1 SGHRS and CDR2 YFSETQ. CDR3 sequence reads: CASSLDRIYGYTF. CDR3 bases: TGCGCCAGCAGCTTGGACAGAATCTATGGCTACACCTTC.

The genes are TRBV29-1 and TRBJ2-4; D possibly corresponds to TRBD1 (5 bases). Trimming cost V 7 bases and J 0 bases, with 25 bases left between them. Per germline, CDR1 SQVTM and CDR2 ANQGSEA. This CDR3 is built from 18 residues. CDR3 residues: CSELIWTTQFEAKNIQYF. As DNA, the CDR3 is TGCAGCGAACTCATTTGGACAACCCAATTTGAAGCCAAAAACATTCAGTACTTC.

Concerning this clone: The identical CDR3 is also encoded by other nucleotide sequences in the sample. The chain has TRBV2 and TRBJ2-7; D may be TRBD1 (5 bases). CDR1 is SNHLY, CDR2 FYNNEI, per germline. This CDR3 contains 14 residues. Trimming removed 3 bases from V and 0 bases from J, with 9 bases in between. CDR3 amino acids: CASSDQGSSYEQYF. In nucleotides, the CDR3 is TGTGCCAGCAGTGATCAGGGTTCCTCCTACGAGCAGTACTTC.

This chain links TRBV11-2 with TRBJ1-3; a possible D gene is TRBD1 (5 bases). The V and J ends lost 1 base and 3 bases respectively, with 16 bases between them. There are 17 residues in the CDR3. From germline, CDR1 is SGHAT and CDR2 FQNNGV. The CDR3 sequence: CASSLVSVGTGGNTIYF. CDR3 in DNA: TGTGCCAGCAGCTTAGTCTCGGTGGGAACAGGTGGAAACACCATATATTTT.

For this clone: The conserved closing phenylalanine or tryptophan is absent in this CDR3, likely reflecting a read error. The limits of the CDR3 on the DNA are not certain, so only TCRdb's listed CDR3 is given. The rearrangement joins TRBV27 to TRBJ1-2; the table assigns TRBD1, which was not confirmed against the DNA. In germline, CDR1 is MNHEY, CDR2 SMNVEV (reference sequence). The CDR3 has 14 residues if both end residues are counted. The CDR3 protein is CASSPPLPEIGAWL.